Included here is one T cell receptor (beta chain) sequence, with context. Its specific antigen is unknown. No qualities accompany the bases; no much larger clone lies one base away. In total, approximately 690 healthy bone marrow donors made up the cohort. Cohort members were all nominally healthy when sampled, although unrecorded immune exposures were likely present. The donor tested CMV seropositive and was one of the 289 seropositive cohort members. A peripheral blood sample was collected from each donor, and TCR beta sequencing was performed on peripheral blood mononuclear cells. The Qiagen DNeasy Blood Extraction Kit was used to extract genomic DNA from the blood cell samples. These data come from a study of cytomegalovirus exposure and HLA in healthy donors listed by TCRdb under 2017. Study-wide context: An earlier analysis of 587 of the donors reported more than 250 Gb of sequence data and around 110 million unique TCR beta sequences from about 180 million T cells. Around 320 gigabases of sequencing data and 80 million or so unique TCR sequences were included in an early release covering about 600 HLA-typed donors. The genetic ancestry cluster associated with self-reported Caucasian donors included over 65% of the approximately 400 genotyped donors. The aim of the study was to test whether cataloging public T cell receptors could identify signatures of past pathogen exposure. The study used immunosequencing to profile the T cell repertoires of approximately 690 subjects and linked those repertoires to cytomegalovirus serostatus. Besides the first cohort of around 700 subjects, a separate validation cohort made up of 120 different subjects was used. To predict cytomegalovirus infection status, the study combined high-throughput TCR immunosequencing, statistical association of individual TCRs with disease status, and machine learning. In a later analysis, previously published TCR beta repertoires from 500 to 750 donors were re-analyzed and high-resolution HLA genotyping was added so that TCR occurrence patterns could be studied. In the later analysis, no new phenotypic data were used to find candidate immune exposures; instead, reliance was placed on TCR beta sequences and their occurrence across donors. In an earlier analysis of 587 of the donors, high-throughput TCR beta sequencing was used to judge whether each TCR beta V gene segment behaved as functional or pseudogenic. Alongside the repertoire data, information on donor age, sex, ethnicity and CMV serostatus was compiled. A later genetic analysis took genome-wide SNP genotypes for about 55% of the roughly 670 donors and used that subset as a discovery cohort. Every discovery cohort repertoire had been produced on one sequencing platform. HLA typing covered class I and class II loci at four-digit resolution. Typing coverage differed by locus: A, B, C, DRB1 and DQB1 were typed in about 620-630 donors, DQA1 in around 500, DPA1 in 606, and DPB1 in roughly 470. Roughly 5 DR-DQ haplotypes were treated as single units for association and clustering because of strong linkage in the cohort. Across approximately 400 genotyped donors of the cohort, an average of 235,054 unique TCR beta nucleotide sequences per donor were sequenced, and roughly 20% of those sequences were non-productive. The research as a whole found: A further reported finding was that TCR beta sequences accurately predicted the HLA-A and HLA-B alleles for most subjects in the first cohort. The classifier was reported to diagnose cytomegalovirus status with high specificity and sensitivity in both the original cohort and the validation cohort. An association between a missense DCLRE1C variant and V-gene and J-gene trimming of TCR beta chains was found in a later genetic analysis and replicated in an independent cohort. Because the 87-base-pair reads could not distinguish some IMGT-functional V segments, including TRBV6-2 and TRBV6-3, those segments were excluded. In a later analysis, 16,951 TCR beta sequences were associated with specific HLA alleles at a false discovery rate of 0.05. Correlated functional status among segregating V segments might reflect linkage disequilibrium, but an unknown experimental factor could not be ruled out. A later analysis found that TCR association rates varied across HLA loci, with DRB1 alleles showing the most associated TCRs and HLA-C alleles the fewest. The sequencing pipeline was judged likely to have produced a cluster of highly shared sequence variants as a technical artifact. The authors suggested that the approach could potentially be extended to other disease states and immunological phenotypes. Because HLA typing was unavailable for some donors at each locus, only the typed subset was used in association tests. According to a later analysis, most CMV-associated TCR beta chains appeared to be HLA-restricted, and the HLA associations seemed to be driven largely by CMV exposure. In vitro tests confirmed that a few of the cytomegalovirus-associated TCR beta chains recognize cytomegalovirus antigens. An earlier analysis of around 600 of the donors showed that most TCR beta V segments appeared in productive rearrangements either about 87% or about 30% of the time, which broadly matched IMGT annotations. Presence/absence analyses assumed roughly uniform sequencing depth across donors, an assumption that may not hold. This cohort had only TCR beta chains sequenced, and the lack of alpha or paired-chain data limited which features could be detected. In a later analysis, HLA-associated TCR beta chains showed more clonal expansion and lower generation probabilities than non-associated chains that were equally common. CMV serostatus was the only immune exposure information available for the cohort. Roughly 17 rarely observed V segments, including chromosome 9 orphons, were excluded from the earlier analysis of almost 600 of the donors because counts were too low. According to a later genetic analysis, donors in an Asian-associated ancestry cluster had fewer N-insertions in productive TCRs than the roughly 670-donor mean. The study gave a list of 150 to 200 TCR beta chains associated with cytomegalovirus. When HLA alleles, especially DR and DQ, strongly co-occurred, TCR associations were difficult to assign to individual alleles. Across donors, most TCR sequences were observed very rarely, whereas some public TCRs were present in many individuals. A later analysis reported that several top co-occurrence clusters appeared linked to parvovirus B19, influenza, CMV and Epstein-Barr virus.

In the germline V gene, CDR1 corresponds to SNHLY and CDR2 to FYNNEI. The CDR3 numbers 13 residues from cysteine through phenylalanine. Only CDR3 DNA is held: 39 bases, read in frame from base 1. Trimming takes 4 bases from V and 1 base from J, and the germline ends sit 4 bases apart. The library was made by the immunoSEQ multiplex PCR assay. For the multiplex PCR, a mixture combining 60 forward primers for TCR Vbeta segments and 13 reverse primers for TCR Jbeta segments was used. Amplification of the CDR3 region of rearranged TCR beta genes was performed with a multiplex PCR assay on genomic DNA. Amplified TCR beta libraries were sequenced as 87-base-pair reads on the Illumina HiSeq System. The paper's processing steps were these. A later analysis counted about 80 million unique TCR beta chains across the 666 repertoires, and 9 million to 14 million of these chains were shared by at least two donors. To remove PCR and sequencing errors, raw reads were error-corrected and collapsed into unique sequences using a nearest-neighbor algorithm that merged closely related sequences. Alignment of CDR3 sequences to IMGT reference sequences was used to assign V, D and J gene segments. For a sequence to be retained, a match of at least six nucleotides to both a V gene segment and a J gene segment was required. Rearrangements were classified as productive when the CDR3 lacked stop codons and remained in frame with V and J, and all other rearrangements were classified as non-productive. CDR3 was defined according to IMGT convention as the region running from the second conserved V-encoded cysteine to the conserved J-encoded phenylalanine. The earlier analysis of approximately 590 of the donors excluded any sequence lacking an unambiguous match to a single V gene segment. An earlier analysis of several hundred of the donors classified V segments as functional when productive rearrangements were above 56.7% and as segregating when the standard deviation between donors was above 5%. A statistical classification framework was built to diagnose cytomegalovirus status from the catalog of TCR beta chain sequences. A later analysis assigned V and J genes by comparing TCR nucleotide sequences with IMGT/GENE-DB human TR gene sequences. A later analysis assigned CDR3 sequences and most-parsimonious VDJ recombination scenarios with the TCRdist pipeline. In a later analysis, every TCR beta chain was defined by the combination of its CDR3 amino acid sequence and its V-gene family, and reads without a unique V-gene family were dropped. To address suspected cross-contamination and a sequencing artifact, a later analysis removed a few hundred highly shared, low-generation-probability nucleotide sequences. For each public chain, a later analysis derived a clonal expansion index from normalized ranks of inferred template counts within each repertoire. In a later analysis, generation probabilities were computed using a VDJ recombination model fitted to out-of-frame rearrangements, and the results were checked against IGoR. Hypergeometric tests were used in a later analysis to score TCR-TCR, TCR-HLA and TCR-CMV co-occurrence, with a repertoire-size bias correction applied to the TCR pairs. To estimate false discovery rates, a later analysis permuted the HLA or CMV assignments 20 times. In a later analysis, co-occurring TCRs were grouped using DBSCAN, and TCRdist sequence similarity was added for clustering within HLA-allele-positive subsets. For co-occurrence clustering, repertoires with fewer than 30,000 or more than 120,000 public chains were excluded, along with five repertoires with anomalous nucleotide sharing. In its TCRdb copy, this immuneACCESS table keeps in-frame sequences only and misses some clones. Where compared with another copy, unresolved V genes explain less than half of these, and the others have no known cause. The V and J calls and clone size are taken from that table; D and trimming were inferred from the DNA. Present in this sample are over 100,000 clones, 65% to 75% of which were seen just once. Of the sample, over 4% falls within the top ten clones.

Sequencing was carried out using PBMCs. The origin of this receptor is a young man in good health and CMV-seropositive. The chain is encoded by TRBV2 joined to TRBJ2-2; the D gene cannot be named for sure. The nucleotide sequence reads as follows: TGTGCCAGCAGTGTACTGAACACCGGGGAGCTGTTTTTT. It translates to CASSVLNTGELFF. Extended through the reference TRBV2 and TRBJ2-2 proteins, this CDR3 yields the full variable domain: EPEVTQTPSHQVTQMGQEVILRCVPISNHLYFYWYRQILGQKVEFLVSFYNNEISEKSEIFDDQFSVERPDGSNFTLKIRSTKLEDSAMYFCASSVLNTGELFFGEGSRLTVL.